This TCR beta chain came from a study of T cells after yellow fever vaccination. Study-level results: Researchers cautioned that FACS-sorted repertoires could harbor abundant clonotypes contaminating from the bulk population. The study found a weaker secondary response that peaked faster, day 5 versus 15. Booster samples showed a return of most primary-vaccination clones (about 96% CD4, about 85% CD8).

Worth noting for this clonotype: The antigen remains undetermined.

Researchers made TCR cDNA using 5'RACE template switching, and this step added a universal primer site and UMIs. TCRdb reprocessed the 5' RACE reads with MiXCR, giving one entry per CDR3 protein. The sample comprises 150,000 to 200,000 distinct CDR3 sequences, about 11% of which are singletons, and 30% to 45% rests with the top ten. Between the trimmed V and J ends, which lost 2 bases and 3 bases, there was a span of 29 bases. The CDR3 runs to 20 residues. Germline lookup yields CDR1 LGHNA and CDR2 YSLEER. The specimen comprised CD8+ T cells sorted from PBMCs, sampled 15 days after the yellow fever booster vaccination. J is TRBJ2-7 and V is TRBV4-3; D may be TRBD2 (6 bases). The origin of this receptor is a man aged 18 to 29 who received the YFV17D yellow fever vaccine. CDR3 residues: CASSQLIQVAGTGNDYEQYF. The CDR3 bases are TGCGCCAGCAGCCAATTGATTCAAGTCGCCGGGACTGGTAATGACTACGAGCAGTACTTC.